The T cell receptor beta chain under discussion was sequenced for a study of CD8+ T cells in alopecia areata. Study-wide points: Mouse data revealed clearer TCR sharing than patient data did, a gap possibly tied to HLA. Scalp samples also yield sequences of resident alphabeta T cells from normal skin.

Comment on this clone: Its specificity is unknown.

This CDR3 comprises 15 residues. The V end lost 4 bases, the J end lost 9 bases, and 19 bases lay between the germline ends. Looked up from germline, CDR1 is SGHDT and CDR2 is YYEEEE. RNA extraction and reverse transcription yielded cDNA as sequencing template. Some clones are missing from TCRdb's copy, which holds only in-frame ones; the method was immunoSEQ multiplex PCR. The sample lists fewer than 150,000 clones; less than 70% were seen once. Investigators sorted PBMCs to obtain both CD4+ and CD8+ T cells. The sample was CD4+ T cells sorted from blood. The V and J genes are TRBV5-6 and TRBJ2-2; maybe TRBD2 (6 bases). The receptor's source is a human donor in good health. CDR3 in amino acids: CASSPDYSRTRELFF. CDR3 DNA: TGTGCCAGCAGCCCGGACTATTCCCGGACCCGGGAGCTGTTTTTT.